The T cell receptor (beta chain) under discussion was sequenced for a study of blood T cell repertoires in COVID-19. Study context: Material from acute and convalescent COVID-19 was sourced from the United States, Italy and Spain.

There are 14 residues in the CDR3. Germline-derived CDR1 and CDR2 are SGHRS and YFSETQ. Trimming removed 1 base at V and 3 bases at J, with 9 bases between. Source study methods: Cell counts per sample came from amplifying reference gene primers. Data came from immunoSEQ multiplex PCR; TCRdb stores just in-frame clones and leaves some out. Clone size and V and J calls were adopted from that table, with D and trimming inferred from the DNA. The sample carries roughly 100,000 clones, about 86% recorded once. The chain recombines TRBV5-1 with TRBJ2-3; possible D gene TRBD2, 5 bases. The sample comprised peripheral blood. The TCR originated in a man aged 80 or over with acute or convalescent COVID-19. DNA of the CDR3: TGCGCCAGCAGCTTGATCGGGGAAACAGATACGCAGTATTTT. Translated, it gives CASSLIGETDTQYF.